The 12 T cell receptor beta chains presented below share a single source sample, sequenced in a study of graft-versus-host responses after intestinal transplantation. The antigens of these receptors remain unknown. Sequencing was performed with immunoSEQ multiplex PCR; in TCRdb, only in-frame clones are kept and a portion is missing. The sample shows 45,000 to 60,000 clones, around 96% of them seen only once. The sequences come from unstimulated CD8+ T cells sorted from spleen or lymph node cells, collected before transplant. The source of these receptors is a human donor who was the organ donor for an intestinal transplant.

This chain connects TRBV28 to TRBJ2-7; TRBD2 agrees at 7 bases. Germline-derived CDR1 and CDR2 are MDHEN and SYDVKM. With V trimmed by 5 bases and J by 3 bases, 10 bases remained unmatched. The CDR3 is made up of 15 amino acids. The CDR3 region is CASSMGGEGDYEQYF. The CDR3 coding sequence is TGTGCCAGCAGTATGGGGGGGGAAGGGGACTACGAGCAGTACTTC.

This chain links TRBV28 with TRBJ2-5; D is undetermined. CDR1 MDHEN and CDR2 SYDVKM come from the germline V gene. The CDR3 has 15 amino acids. Deletions cut 2 bases from V and 0 bases from J, with 10 bases between. The DNA of the CDR3 is TGTGCCAGCAGTTTACTGACACCCAACCAAGAGACCCAGTACTTC. Encoded protein: CASSLLTPNQETQYF.

The V and J genes are TRBV4-1 and TRBJ2-2; TRBD1 might be the D (5 bases). V gave up 4 bases and J gave up 4 bases, with 7 bases separating them. Germline V gene lookup returns CDR1 MGHRA and CDR2 YSYEKL. The CDR3 runs to 13 residues. The CDR3 DNA reads as TGCGCCAGCAGCCTTACAGGCACCGGGGAGCTGTTTTTT. This translates into CASSLTGTGELFF.

The CDR3 DNA sequence: TGTGCCAGCAGCACCCCTCGAGGGCAGGGAGAGTACGAGCAGTACTTC. Translation gives CASSTPRGQGEYEQYF. The chain uses TRBV9 and TRBJ2-7, with D perhaps given as TRBD1 or TRBD2 (5 bases each). This CDR3 has 16 residues. Germline V gene lookup returns CDR1 SGDLS and CDR2 YYNGEE. V was shortened by 4 bases and J by 4 bases, with 21 bases between the two germline ends.

V and J are TRBV5-1 and TRBJ1-1; no clear D gene. The V and J ends lost 2 bases and 8 bases respectively, with 7 bases between them. This CDR3 is built from 11 residues. The germline CDR1 and CDR2 sequences are SGHRS and YFSETQ. CDR3 sequence: CASSFGEEAFF. The CDR3 DNA is TGCGCCAGCAGCTTTGGGGAAGAAGCTTTCTTT.

The V and J genes are TRBV9 and TRBJ2-7; 12 bases agree with TRBD2. V gave up 0 bases and J gave up 2 bases; unmatched junction bases: 0. The CDR3 is 15 residues long. The germline V gene has CDR1 SGDLS and CDR2 YYNGEE. The CDR3 loop is CASSVASGGAYEQYF. CDR3 sequence (DNA): TGTGCCAGCAGCGTAGCTAGCGGGGGGGCCTACGAGCAGTACTTC. Based on the CDR3 plus reference TRBV9 and TRBJ2-7, the full variable domain is DSGVTQTPKHLITATGQRVTLRCSPRSGDLSVYWYQQSLDQGLQFLIQYYNGEERAKGNILERFSAQQFPDLHSELNLSSLELGDSALYFCASSVASGGAYEQYFGPGTRLTVT.

This chain uses TRBV5-1 with TRBJ1-1; D call uncertain. V gave up 0 bases and J gave up 0 bases, with 6 bases separating them. From germline, CDR1 is SGHRS and CDR2 YFSETQ. The CDR3 extends over 14 amino acids. The CDR3 DNA is TGCGCCAGCAGCTTGGAGGTCATGAACACTGAAGCTTTCTTT. Translating it yields CASSLEVMNTEAFF.

This clone was seen just once. J is TRBJ1-2 and V is TRBV19; TRBD1 might be the D (6 bases). Trimming cost V 6 bases and J 6 bases, with 17 bases left between them. The CDR3 has 14 residues. The V gene's germline CDR1 is LNHDA and CDR2 SQIVND (reference sequence). CDR3 sequence: CASSHTGNQNGYTF. As DNA, the CDR3 is TGTGCCAGTAGCCACACAGGGAATCAGAATGGCTACACCTTC.

V is TRBV15 and J is TRBJ1-3; 8 bases are shared with TRBD1. The CDR3 loop spans 17 amino acids. Looked up from germline, CDR1 is LNHNV and CDR2 is YYDKDF (reference sequence). The V segment lost 0 bases and the J segment 0 bases; nucleotides outside the gene matches: 4. CDR3 coding DNA: TGTGCCACCAGCAGAGATCTCGGACAGGGCTCTGGAAACACCATATATTTT. This translates into CATSRDLGQGSGNTIYF.

As DNA, the CDR3 is TGTGCCAGCAGCGTAGCTGGTGGGCTAGAGACCCAGTACTTC. Translation: CASSVAGGLETQYF. The V call is TRBV9, the J call TRBJ2-5; D not resolved. The V gene lost 0 bases and the J gene lost 4 bases, with 10 bases spanning the gap. Germline V gene sequence: CDR1 SGDLS, CDR2 YYNGEE. The CDR3 is made up of 14 amino acids.

The rearrangement links TRBV4-3 to TRBJ2-5, with a possible D match to TRBD1 (6 bases). The closer fit of TRBJ2-7 to the DNA end suggests the J call may be wrong. Germline CDR1 is LGHNA and CDR2 is YSLEER. This CDR3 has 17 amino acids. The CDR3 loop reads CASSPGLRGYPSYEQYF. CDR3 sequence (DNA): TGCGCCAGCAGCCCCGGTCTCAGGGGCTACCCCTCCTACGAGCAGTACTTC.

The genes are TRBV28 and TRBJ2-7, with 8 bases fitting TRBD2. The J segment lost 2 bases and the V segment lost 6 bases, leaving 6 bases of the junction unmatched. Germline CDR1 reads MDHEN; CDR2 reads SYDVKM. The CDR3 is 14 amino acids. The CDR3 sequence: CASSSTSATYEQYF. In DNA form, the CDR3 reads TGTGCCAGCAGCTCGACTAGCGCCACCTACGAGCAGTACTTC. Full variable domain (rest looked up from reference TRBV28 and TRBJ2-7): DVKVTQSSRYLVKRTGEKVFLECVQDMDHENMFWYRQDPGLGLRLIYFSYDVKMKEKGDIPEGYSVSREKKERFSLILESASTNQTSMYLCASSSTSATYEQYFGPGTRLTVT.